The 31 T cell receptor beta chains in this list originate from one sample, sequenced in a study of T cell responses to AZD1222 COVID-19 vaccine (dated by TCRdb to the early 2020s). Read against the paper, the sample's time point label means: about 28 days (+/-7) after the second vaccine dose. The library was produced with the immunoSEQ multiplex PCR assay. TCRdb's version of the immuneACCESS table is confined to in-frame rearrangements and falls short of the full clone set. An unresolved V gene accounts for under half of the shortfall where checked; the remainder is of unknown origin. The sample contains tens of thousands of clones, around 89% of them found a single time. The ten largest clones capture about 28% of the sample. The source was peripheral blood, collected 28 days after the second AZD1222 dose. The receptors stem from an adult who received the AZD1222 COVID-19 vaccine.

This chain uses TRBV6-5 with TRBJ2-7; perhaps TRBD1 as D (5 bases). The germline V gene encodes CDR1 MNHEY and CDR2 SVGAGI. V lost 0 bases, J lost 6 bases, and 9 bases lay in between. The CDR3 has 13 residues. The CDR3 coding sequence is TGTGCCAGCAGTTACTCGAACAGGCGCGAGCAGTACTTC. Translated: CASSYSNRREQYF.

The V and J genes are TRBV29-1 and TRBJ1-2; D unresolved. Trimming pared 5 bases from V and 0 bases from J, leaving 7 bases between. There are 12 residues in the CDR3. Germline-derived CDR1 and CDR2 are SQVTM and ANQGSEA. CDR3 region: CSVLGPNYGYTF. The DNA of the CDR3 is TGCAGCGTTCTCGGGCCTAACTATGGCTACACCTTC.

V is TRBV3-1 (or the pseudogene TRBV3-2) and J is TRBJ2-5; 7 nucleotides line up with TRBD2. V lost 4 bases to trimming and J lost 1 base; unmatched junction nucleotides: 6. Germline V gene data show CDR1 as LGHDT and CDR2 as YNNKEL (reference sequence). This CDR3 has 15 residues. For the CDR3, the DNA is TGTGCCAGCAGCCCATCTCTAGCGGCCCAAGAGACCCAGTACTTC. Its protein product is CASSPSLAAQETQYF.

This chain links TRBV4-1 with TRBJ2-2; D is unclear. Looked up from germline, CDR1 is MGHRA and CDR2 is YSYEKL. The CDR3 spans 12 residues. Trimming took off 3 bases at V and 10 bases at J, with 9 bases between the two ends. This CDR3 is CASSQPGEELFF. The CDR3, as DNA: TGCGCCAGCAGCCAGCCCGGAGAGGAGCTGTTTTTT.

This chain uses TRBV30 with TRBJ1-2, with D unresolved. This CDR3 comprises 13 residues. V was cut by 3 bases and J by 4 bases, with 12 bases left in between. CDR1 is GTSNPN, CDR2 SVGIG, per germline (reference sequence). The CDR3 DNA reads TGTGCCTGGAGAACGGCGGGTGTCTATGGCTACACCTTC. This encodes CAWRTAGVYGYTF.

V usage is TRBV3-1 (or the pseudogene TRBV3-2) and J usage is TRBJ2-2; maybe TRBD1 (6 bases). The CDR3 loop spans 16 amino acids. Germline V gene data show CDR1 as LGHDT and CDR2 as YNNKEL (reference sequence). The V end lost 3 bases, the J end lost 5 bases, and 16 bases lay between the germline ends. CDR3 nucleotides: TGTGCCAGCAGCCAGCCCCAAGGGGGATGGACCGGGGAGCTGTTTTTT. This sequence encodes CASSQPQGGWTGELFF.

The J gene is TRBJ1-5, the V gene TRBV5-5; a weak D match, TRBD1 (5 bases). V lost 0 bases and J 0 bases, leaving 10 bases between the germline ends. The CDR3 spans 16 residues. Germline CDR1 reads SGHKS; CDR2 reads YYEKEE (reference sequence). CDR3 nucleotides: TGTGCCAGCAGCTTGGCCGGGGACGCTAGCAATCAGCCCCAGCATTTT. It encodes CASSLAGDASNQPQHF.

V and J are TRBV11-2 and TRBJ2-5; D gene uncertain. The CDR3 contains 14 residues. Germline-derived CDR1 and CDR2 are SGHAT and FQNNGV. V was clipped by 1 base and J by 5 bases, with 11 bases between them. The DNA of the CDR3 is TGTGCCAGCAGCTTAGCGGGTAGACGGGAGACCCAGTACTTC. The encoded protein is CASSLAGRRETQYF.

This clone was detected only once. The chain links TRBV4-1 to TRBJ2-3, with 8 nucleotides matching TRBD2. CDR3 length: 14 amino acids. After removal of 3 bases from V and 6 bases from J, the junction contained 5 bases not matched to a gene. CDR1 and CDR2 (germline): MGHRA, YSYEKL. The CDR3 here is CASSQPTGGDTQYF. DNA for the CDR3: TGCGCCAGCAGCCAGCCCACGGGAGGGGATACGCAGTATTTT.

The V and J genes are TRBV9 and TRBJ1-6; D is unresolved. CDR3 size: 16 residues. Germline-derived CDR1 and CDR2 are SGDLS and YYNGEE. V was shortened by 3 bases and J by 9 bases, with 19 bases between the two germline ends. CDR3 in amino acids: CASSGHYREVGSPLHF. The CDR3 DNA reads as TGTGCCAGCAGCGGTCATTACCGGGAGGTGGGTTCACCCCTCCACTTT.

Here the CDR3 DNA reads TGTGCCAGCATAGAGGGGGCCAGATCACCCCTCCACTTT. It translates to CASIEGARSPLHF. The V and J genes are TRBV28 and TRBJ1-6; 7 bases are shared with TRBD1. This CDR3 region has 13 residues. CDR1 and CDR2 from the germline V gene are MDHEN and SYDVKM. J lost 10 bases, V lost 7 bases, and 7 bases had no gene match.

This clone was found a few times. The chain couples TRBV5-4 to TRBJ2-1; 11 bases fit TRBD2. CDR1 is SGHNT and CDR2 is YYREEE in the germline V gene (reference sequence). After removal of 3 bases from V and 3 bases from J, the junction contained 2 bases not matched to a gene. The CDR3 consists of 15 residues. DNA for the CDR3: TGTGCCAGCAGCTGGGGGACTAGCGGCTACAATGAGCAGTTCTTC. Protein: CASSWGTSGYNEQFF.

This chain links TRBV7-2 with TRBJ1-2, with D maybe TRBD1 (5 bases). Germline CDR1 reads SGHTA; CDR2 reads FQGNSA. CDR3 length: 16 amino acids. Trimming took 4 bases from V and 4 from J, leaving 19 bases between them. The CDR3 nucleotides are TGTGCCAGCAGCTCGCCCCCGGGACGCCCGAGCTATGGCTACACCTTC. This sequence encodes CASSSPPGRPSYGYTF. Full variable domain (missing parts from reference TRBV7-2 and TRBJ1-2): GAGVSQSPSNKVTEKGKDVELRCDPISGHTALYWYRQSLGQGLEFLIYFQGNSAPDKSGLPSDRFSAERTGGSVSTLTIQRTQQEDSAVYLCASSSPPGRPSYGYTFGSGTRLTVV.

This chain uses TRBV28 with TRBJ2-2, with 9 bases identical to TRBD1. The CDR3 has 15 residues. Trimming at V came to 3 bases and at J to 5 bases, leaving 4 bases not matched to a gene. Germline V gene sequence: CDR1 MDHEN, CDR2 SYDVKM. The CDR3, as DNA: TGTGCCAGCAGTTTGGACAGGGGATTGACCGGGGAGCTGTTTTTT. Its protein product is CASSLDRGLTGELFF.

This clone came up once. The gene calls are TRBV19 and TRBJ1-3; tentative D call: TRBD1 (5 bases). V gave up 5 bases and J gave up 4 bases, with 15 bases separating them. CDR1 is LNHDA, CDR2 SQIVND, per germline (reference sequence). The CDR3 contains 15 residues. CDR3: CASSAGTPAGNTIYF. The CDR3 bases are TGTGCCAGTAGTGCCGGGACTCCGGCGGGAAACACCATATATTTT.

The chain is built from TRBV18 and TRBJ1-1, with D unclear. V shed 2 bases and J shed 1 base, with 5 bases lying between them. Germline CDR1 and CDR2: KGHSH and LQKENI. This CDR3 has 13 amino acids. Written as DNA, the CDR3 is TGTGCCAGCTCACCAGTTGGGAACACTGAAGCTTTCTTT. It specifies CASSPVGNTEAFF. Drawing the rest from reference TRBV18 and TRBJ1-1, the complete variable domain is NAGVMQNPRHLVRRRGQEARLRCSPMKGHSHVYWYRQLPEEGLKFMVYLQKENIIDESGMPKERFSAEFPKEGPSILRIQQVVRGDSAAYFCASSPVGNTEAFFGQGTRLTVV.

This rearrangement joins TRBV9 to TRBJ1-1, with 8 bases identical to TRBD1. This CDR3 has 15 residues. Germline V gene data show CDR1 as SGDLS and CDR2 as YYNGEE. The V gene end was trimmed by 2 bases and the J gene end by 4 bases; junction bases not matched to a gene: 7. CDR3 nucleotides: TGTGCCAGCAGCGTTGACAGCGGACAGGGCACTGAAGCTTTCTTT. It specifies CASSVDSGQGTEAFF.

The genes are TRBV11-3 and TRBJ2-1; TRBD2 matches at 12 bases. The germline gives CDR1 SGHNT, CDR2 YENEEA. The CDR3 consists of 17 residues. V gave up 1 base and J gave up 8 bases; unmatched junction bases: 9. The CDR3 region has the DNA TGTGCCAGCAGCTTAGGGGTAAGGGGACTAGCGGGTTATGAGCAGTTCTTC. Residues: CASSLGVRGLAGYEQFF.

This sequence joins TRBV2 and TRBJ2-1, with D tentatively TRBD2 (6 bases). This CDR3 comprises 15 residues. CDR1 and CDR2 from the germline V gene are SNHLY and FYNNEI. Trimming stripped 3 bases from V and 6 bases from J, with 15 bases between. CDR3: CASSDRSGLFNEQFF. Written as DNA, the CDR3 is TGTGCCAGCAGTGATCGTAGCGGCCTTTTCAATGAGCAGTTCTTC.

The chain is built from TRBV19 and TRBJ1-5; D is perhaps TRBD1 (5 bases). The length of the CDR3 is 13 residues. The germline CDR1 and CDR2 sequences are LNHDA and SQIVND (reference sequence). V lost 5 bases and J 3 bases, leaving 8 bases between the germline ends. This CDR3 is CASSGGYNQPQHF. CDR3 bases: TGTGCCAGTAGTGGGGGTTACAATCAGCCCCAGCATTTT.

This chain connects TRBV19 to TRBJ1-1; D is unresolved. Germline-derived CDR1 and CDR2 are LNHDA and SQIVND (reference sequence). The CDR3 covers 14 residues. The V and J ends lost 2 bases and 3 bases respectively, with 10 bases between them. In DNA form, the CDR3 reads TGTGCCAGTAGTATATCTTTGTCTCACACTGAAGCTTTCTTT. Translation: CASSISLSHTEAFF. The full variable domain, in which reference TRBV19 and TRBJ1-1 provide the parts outside the CDR3, is DGGITQSPKYLFRKEGQNVTLSCEQNLNHDAMYWYRQDPGQGLRLIYYSQIVNDFQKGDIAEGYSVSREKKESFPLTVTSAQKNPTAFYLCASSISLSHTEAFFGQGTRLTVV.

The chain links TRBV5-1 to TRBJ2-5; TRBD2 matches at 15 bases. Germline lookup yields CDR1 SGHRS and CDR2 YFSETQ. The V and J ends lost 0 bases and 4 bases, in that order; junction bases with no gene match: 1. The CDR3 has 16 residues. Written as DNA, the CDR3 is TGCGCCAGCAGCTTGGAGGGACTAGCGGGAGGAGAGACCCAGTACTTC. Translated: CASSLEGLAGGETQYF.

CDR3 region: CASSLALGTQYF. The CDR3 DNA reads TGTGCCAGCAGTTTAGCGCTCGGGACCCAGTACTTC. This chain uses TRBV12-3 or TRBV12-4 with TRBJ2-5; D is uncertain. Deletions cut 0 bases from V and 7 bases from J, with 6 bases between. The CDR3 is made up of 12 amino acids.

The chain carries TRBV3-1 (or the pseudogene TRBV3-2) and TRBJ1-3; D gene unclear. Germline CDR1 and CDR2: LGHDT and YNNKEL (reference sequence). The CDR3 is 15 residues long. Trimming cost V 3 bases and J 0 bases, with 9 bases left between them. In DNA, the CDR3 is TGTGCCAGCAGCCACTCTTTCGCCTCTGGAAACACCATATATTTT. It is translated as CASSHSFASGNTIYF.

The chain joins TRBV11-3 to TRBJ1-1, with D tentatively TRBD1 (5 bases). Germline CDR1 and CDR2: SGHNT and YENEEA. V lost 0 bases and J lost 3, with 5 bases in between. The CDR3 spans 13 residues. The DNA of the CDR3 is TGTGCCAGCAGCTTAGAGGGGCACACTGAAGCTTTCTTT. Its translation: CASSLEGHTEAFF.

The rearrangement links TRBV6-5 to TRBJ2-7; maybe TRBD2 (5 bases). Between the trimmed V and J ends, which lost 1 base and 6 bases, there was a span of 10 bases. Germline values: CDR1 MNHEY, CDR2 SVGAGI. The CDR3 spans 13 residues. This CDR3 is CASSYLGTSEQYF. CDR3 nucleotide sequence: TGTGCCAGCAGTTACTTGGGAACTAGCGAGCAGTACTTC.

J is TRBJ2-1 and V is TRBV9; the match to TRBD2 covers 9 bases. This CDR3 has 17 residues. The V gene end was trimmed by 4 bases and the J gene end by 0 bases; junction bases not matched to a gene: 8. Looked up from germline, CDR1 is SGDLS and CDR2 is YYNGEE. The CDR3 nucleotides read TGTGCCAGCAGCCCCCGGGTAGCGGGAGTCTCCTACAATGAGCAGTTCTTC. It codes for CASSPRVAGVSYNEQFF. The whole variable domain, filled in from reference TRBV9 and TRBJ2-1, reads DSGVTQTPKHLITATGQRVTLRCSPRSGDLSVYWYQQSLDQGLQFLIQYYNGEERAKGNILERFSAQQFPDLHSELNLSSLELGDSALYFCASSPRVAGVSYNEQFFGPGTRLTVL.

The chain joins TRBV18 to TRBJ1-6; possible D gene TRBD1, 5 bases. The CDR3 consists of 14 residues. The V end lost 2 bases, the J end lost 10 bases, and 12 bases lay between the germline ends. The germline gives CDR1 KGHSH, CDR2 LQKENI. The CDR3 region is CASSPSQDASPLHF. CDR3 coding DNA: TGTGCCAGCTCACCATCACAGGATGCCTCACCCCTCCACTTT.

The V call is TRBV28, the J call TRBJ1-5, with D unclear. Per the germline V gene, CDR1 is MDHEN and CDR2 is SYDVKM. CDR3 length: 11 residues. Trimming stripped 5 bases from V and 7 bases from J, with 6 bases between. The CDR3 is CASSANQPQHF. The CDR3 DNA reads TGTGCCAGCAGTGCCAACCAGCCCCAGCATTTT.

The chain has TRBV28 and TRBJ2-3; TRBD1 agrees at 9 bases. The CDR3 totals 16 residues. The germline CDR1 and CDR2 sequences are MDHEN and SYDVKM. V lost 5 bases and J lost 1; bases outside the gene matches: 7. The CDR3 region has the DNA TGTGCCAGCAGTCCCCGCCGGGACAGGGGCACAGATACGCAGTATTTT. Translated: CASSPRRDRGTDTQYF.

The chain links TRBV6-1 to TRBJ2-5; D unresolved. Germline V gives CDR1 MNHNS, CDR2 SASEGT. This CDR3 spans 14 amino acids. V lost 1 base and J 7 bases, leaving 13 bases between the germline ends. The CDR3 loop is CASSEERPAGTQYF. The CDR3 nucleotides read TGTGCCAGCAGTGAAGAGAGGCCCGCCGGGACCCAGTACTTC.